This TCR beta chain came from a study of blood T cell repertoires in COVID-19. Study overall: Recovery meant two consecutive negative NP/OP PCR tests, professional clearance, or resolved symptoms.

Sequencing used immunoSEQ multiplex PCR; TCRdb keeps in-frame clones, though not all of them. The table has about 210,000 clones, roughly 84% seen once; the top ten hold approximately 7.2%. Germline CDR1 and CDR2: MNHEY and SVGAGI. V was cut by 0 bases and J by 4 bases, with 12 bases left in between. The CDR3 has 15 amino acids. The chain couples TRBV6-5 to TRBJ1-2; TRBD1 might be the D (5 bases). This TCR was recovered from a man younger than 40 in a cohort exposed to, infected with or recovered from COVID-19 (not recorded which). The sequenced material came from PBMCs or T cells enriched from blood (not recorded which). The CDR3 DNA sequence: TGTGCCAGCAGTTACTCACCTCGGGGGTCCTATGGCTACACCTTC. Its protein is CASSYSPRGSYGYTF.